This entry features one T cell receptor (beta chain) sequence. Its antigen is still unknown. Deletions cut 10 bases from V and 1 base from J, with 16 bases between. The CDR3 runs 14 residues. In TCRdb, the 5' RACE reads were re-called with MiXCR into one record per CDR3 protein. This table has 200,000 to 250,000 distinct CDR3 sequences, about 16% appearing once. This sample was included in a study of CD8 T cells in ankylosing spondylitis. Study results and caveats: Some motif variants had been reported before (in reactive arthritis synovial fluid and blood). Within ankylosing spondylitis blood, a TCR beta motif made up of roughly eight highly homologous variants appeared to be characteristic. In ankylosing spondylitis patients, matched synovial fluid reportedly showed significant enrichment of disease-linked clones.

Specimen: blood, either unsorted or a sorted T cell fraction (not recorded which). This sequence originates from a male donor with ankylosing spondylitis. This chain connects TRBV12-3 or TRBV12-4 to TRBJ1-1; a weak D match, TRBD1 (5 bases). CDR3 in DNA: TGTGCCACCTGGCGGCAGGGACCGAACACTGAAGCTTTCTTT. Its protein is CATWRQGPNTEAFF.